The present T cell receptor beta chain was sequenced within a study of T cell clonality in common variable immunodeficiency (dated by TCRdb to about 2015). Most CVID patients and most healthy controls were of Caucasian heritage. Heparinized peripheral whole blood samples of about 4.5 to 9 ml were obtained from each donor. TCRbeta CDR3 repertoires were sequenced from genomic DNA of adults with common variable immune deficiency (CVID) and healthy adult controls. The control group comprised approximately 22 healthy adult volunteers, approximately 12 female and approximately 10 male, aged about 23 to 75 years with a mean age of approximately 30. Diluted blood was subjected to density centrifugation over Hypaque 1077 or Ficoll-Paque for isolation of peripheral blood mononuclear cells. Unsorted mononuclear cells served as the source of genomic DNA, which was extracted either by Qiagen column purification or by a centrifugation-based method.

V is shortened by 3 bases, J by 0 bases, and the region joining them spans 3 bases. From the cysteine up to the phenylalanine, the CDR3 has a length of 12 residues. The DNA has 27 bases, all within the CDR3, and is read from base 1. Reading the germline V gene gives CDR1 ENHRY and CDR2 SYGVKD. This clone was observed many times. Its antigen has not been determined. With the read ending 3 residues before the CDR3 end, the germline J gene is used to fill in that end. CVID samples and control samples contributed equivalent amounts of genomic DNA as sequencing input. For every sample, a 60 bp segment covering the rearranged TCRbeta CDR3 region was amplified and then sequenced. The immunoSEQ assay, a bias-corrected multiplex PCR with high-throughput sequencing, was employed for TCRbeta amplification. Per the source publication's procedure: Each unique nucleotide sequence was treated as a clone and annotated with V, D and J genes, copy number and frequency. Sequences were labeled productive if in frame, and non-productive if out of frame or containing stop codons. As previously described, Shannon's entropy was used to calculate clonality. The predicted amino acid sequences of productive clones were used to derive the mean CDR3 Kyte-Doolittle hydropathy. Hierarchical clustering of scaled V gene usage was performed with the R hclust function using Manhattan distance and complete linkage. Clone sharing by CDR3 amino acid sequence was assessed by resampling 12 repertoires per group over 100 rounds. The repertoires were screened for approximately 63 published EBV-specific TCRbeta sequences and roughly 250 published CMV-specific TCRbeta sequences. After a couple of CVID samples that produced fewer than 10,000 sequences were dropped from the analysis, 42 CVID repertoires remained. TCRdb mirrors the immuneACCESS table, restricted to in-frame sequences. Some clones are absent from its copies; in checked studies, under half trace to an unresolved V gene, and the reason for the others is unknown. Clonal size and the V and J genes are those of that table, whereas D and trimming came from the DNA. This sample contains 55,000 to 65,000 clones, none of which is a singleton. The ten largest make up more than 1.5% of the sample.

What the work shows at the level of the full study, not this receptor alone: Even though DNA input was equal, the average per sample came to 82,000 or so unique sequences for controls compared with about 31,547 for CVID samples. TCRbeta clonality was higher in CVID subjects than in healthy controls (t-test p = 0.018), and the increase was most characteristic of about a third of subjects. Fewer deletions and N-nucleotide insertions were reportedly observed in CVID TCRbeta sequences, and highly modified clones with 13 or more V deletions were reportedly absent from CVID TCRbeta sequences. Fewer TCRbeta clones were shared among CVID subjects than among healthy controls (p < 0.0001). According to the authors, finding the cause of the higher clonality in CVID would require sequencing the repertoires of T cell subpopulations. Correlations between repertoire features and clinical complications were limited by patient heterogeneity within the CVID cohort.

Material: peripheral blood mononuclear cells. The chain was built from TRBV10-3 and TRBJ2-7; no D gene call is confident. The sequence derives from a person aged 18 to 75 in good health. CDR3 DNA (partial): TGTGCCATCAGTGACAGCTCCTACGAG. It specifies CAISDSSYE. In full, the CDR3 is CAISDSSYEQYF.